This TCR beta chain was sequenced in a study of blood T cell repertoires in COVID-19 (dated by TCRdb to between 2020 and 2021). For the study in its entirety: Samples covering the acute and convalescent phases of COVID-19 were provided by collaborators in the United States, Italy and Spain. The sample metadata nearly always contained a de-identified subject ID, COVID-19 status, age in years and sex. Subjects who had been exposed to COVID-19, were actively infected with it, or had recovered from it provided the deeply sampled blood TCRbeta repertoires that made up the dataset. The samples were drawn from the first 160 participants of the ongoing ImmuneRACE study and from 950 to 1,500 subjects provided by 6 global collaborators. The repertoires were released in a freely available public database meant as a resource for research on the immune response to SARS-CoV-2. The material from the prospective study consisted of cDNA or gDNA derived from T cells, B-cell-depleted T cells, or PBMCs. Where available, HLA class I and class II types were taken from metadata supplied by the sample provider and were not determined by assay-based typing. Study-wide conclusions, independent of this receptor: How much clinical and demographic metadata was included differed by source and by participant, and the metadata was provided uncurated.

Each collaborating institution followed its own protocols to collect whole blood in K2EDTA tubes. For TCRbeta analysis, collaborator samples were shipped as frozen whole blood, as isolated PBMCs, or as DNA extracted from either sample type. The immunoSEQ Assay, a bias-controlled multiplex PCR, was used to amplify TCRbeta CDR3 regions from genomic DNA. Per the authors' processing: Within the assay, amplification of reference gene primers was used to estimate how many nucleated cells each sample contained. Sequence reads were collapsed and filtered to measure the absolute abundance of every unique TCRbeta CDR3 rearrangement. For each sample, productive Simpson clonality was calculated by taking the square root of Simpson's diversity index across productive rearrangements. In its TCRdb copy, this immuneACCESS table keeps in-frame sequences only and misses some clones. Where compared with another copy, unresolved V genes explain less than half of these, and the others have no known cause. D and trimming were read from the DNA, whereas the V and J calls and clone size are those reported in that table. For this sample the table gives around 63,000 clones, of which approximately 89% were detected only once. The top ten clonotypes cover around 6.1% of the sample.

As regards this clone: There is no known antigen for this receptor. The input lacks base qualities; no much larger clone sits a single base away.

The CDR3 holds 13 amino acids from the cysteine to the phenylalanine. This entry keeps only the CDR3 DNA: 39 bases, framed from base 1. CDR1 and CDR2, per the germline V gene, are MNHNS and SASEGT. Trimming takes 2 bases from V and 4 bases from J, and the germline ends sit 8 bases apart. This TCR was sampled from a man aged 55 to 70 with acute or convalescent COVID-19. The sequence links TRBV6-1 to TRBJ1-1, and TRBD1 may be the D gene, going by 5 matching bases. Sequencing was performed on peripheral blood. The bases read TGTGCCAGCAGTGAAAGGGGCTTCACTGAAGCTTTCTTT. Protein translation: CASSERGFTEAFF.